The 26 T cell receptor beta chains presented below share a single source sample, sequenced in a study of shared clonotypes between healthy human individuals. Generated by immunoSEQ multiplex PCR, the TCRdb table keeps only in-frame clones and is missing some. The table shows about 2.2 million clones, with roughly 95% occurring only once. CD45RO-negative cells were positively selected for CCR7, leaving out terminally differentiated effector memory CD45RA+ cells. Sequencing used naive CD8+ T cells from PBMCs. Receptor source: a man aged 18 to 35 in good health. Some clones in this sample may be carry-over from other donors' samples.

The V gene is TRBV29-1, the J gene TRBJ1-3; D unclear. Trimming cost V 4 bases and J 4 bases, with 8 bases left between them. The germline V gene encodes CDR1 SQVTM and CDR2 ANQGSEA. This CDR3 is built from 12 residues. CDR3 sequence reads: CSVVSAGNTIYF. The CDR3 coding sequence is TGCAGCGTTGTAAGCGCGGGAAACACCATATATTTT.

V is TRBV7-2 and J is TRBJ2-5; 9 positions match TRBD2. J was trimmed by 2 bases and V by 3 bases; bases with no gene match: 4. Germline CDR1 SGHTA, CDR2 FQGNSA. The CDR3 is 15 residues long. CDR3 loop: CASSFGLAIQETQYF. The CDR3 nucleotides are TGTGCCAGCAGCTTTGGACTAGCGATTCAAGAGACCCAGTACTTC.

The chain is built from TRBV11-1 and TRBJ1-2; 12 nucleotides agree with TRBD1. J was trimmed by 8 bases and V by 7 bases; bases with no gene match: 5. The germline gives CDR1 SGHAT, CDR2 FQDESV (reference sequence). The length of the CDR3 is 13 residues. The CDR3 DNA reads TGTGCCAGCACGCCCGGGACAGGGGGCGGCTACACCTTC. Translating it yields CASTPGTGGGYTF.

This chain uses TRBV7-7 with TRBJ2-5, with D unclear. The CDR3 sequence is 15 residues long. Per germline, CDR1 SSHAT and CDR2 FNYEAQ (reference sequence). Trimming took off 1 base at V and 5 bases at J, with 14 bases between the two ends. The CDR3 loop reads CASSLGVWGEETQYF. CDR3 nucleotide sequence: TGTGCCAGCAGCTTAGGCGTGTGGGGTGAGGAGACCCAGTACTTC.

The chain links TRBV27 to TRBJ2-7, with a tentative D call TRBD1 (5 bases). Germline V gives CDR1 MNHEY, CDR2 SMNVEV (reference sequence). The V gene lost 1 base and the J gene lost 2 bases, with 15 bases spanning the gap. The CDR3 is 16 amino acids. CDR3 region: CASSLLKVRAPYEQYF. The CDR3 bases are TGTGCCAGCAGTTTATTAAAAGTCAGGGCTCCCTACGAGCAGTACTTC.

The chain joins TRBV7-8 to TRBJ1-2, with D unclear. V lost 1 base and J lost 6, with 9 bases in between. From germline, CDR1 is SGHVS and CDR2 FQNEAQ. There are 13 residues in the CDR3. CDR3 nucleotides: TGTGCCAGCAGCTTAGTAGGGTTTGATGGCTACACCTTC. This gives the protein CASSLVGFDGYTF. Variable domain in full (rest from reference TRBV7-8 and TRBJ1-2): GAGVSQSPRYKVAKRGQDVALRCDPISGHVSLFWYQQALGQGPEFLTYFQNEAQLDKSGLPSDRFFAERPEGSVSTLKIQRTQQEDSAVYLCASSLVGFDGYTFGSGTRLTVV.

The chain has TRBV9 and TRBJ1-4; D perhaps matches TRBD1 (5 bases). This CDR3 has 15 residues. Germline CDR1 reads SGDLS; CDR2 reads YYNGEE. Trimming took 6 bases from V and 4 from J, leaving 16 bases between them. The CDR3 DNA follows: TGTGCCAGCACGCGACAGAATAACGTTAATGAAAAACTGTTTTTT. This codes for CASTRQNNVNEKLFF.

The chain combines TRBV13 with TRBJ2-7; 8 bases match TRBD2. From germline, CDR1 is PRHDT and CDR2 FYEKMQ (reference sequence). The J segment lost 4 bases and the V segment lost 5 bases, leaving 25 bases of the junction unmatched. CDR3 length: 20 amino acids. The CDR3 coding sequence is TGTGCCAGCAGCCCCTCGACAGGCGTCGGGACTAGACGGAGACCTTACGAGCAGTACTTC. Its translation: CASSPSTGVGTRRRPYEQYF.

CDR3 residues: CASSAQSSGTTNEKLFF. The CDR3 region has the DNA TGTGCCAGCAGCGCCCAATCCTCAGGGACAACTAATGAAAAACTGTTTTTT. This chain connects TRBV7-9 to TRBJ1-4; D might be TRBD1 (5 bases). The germline V gene encodes CDR1 SEHNR and CDR2 FQNEAQ (reference sequence). The CDR3 totals 17 residues. V gave up 5 bases and J gave up 0 bases, with 16 bases separating them.

V usage is TRBV7-3 and J usage is TRBJ2-1, with TRBD1 matching over 7 bases. Germline values: CDR1 SGHTA, CDR2 FQGTGA. The CDR3 spans 14 residues. V lost 5 bases to trimming and J lost 8 bases; unmatched junction nucleotides: 9. The CDR3 here is CASSIGSTGHEQFF. CDR3 coding DNA: TGTGCCAGCAGCATAGGGTCGACAGGGCATGAGCAGTTCTTC.

V gene TRBV27 combines with J gene TRBJ2-1, with D possibly being TRBD2 (5 bases). The CDR3 loop spans 16 amino acids. V was trimmed by 3 bases and J by 7 bases, leaving 19 bases between them. Germline CDR1 reads MNHEY; CDR2 reads SMNVEV (reference sequence). The CDR3 nucleotides are TGTGCCAGCAGTTTGAGAGGGCTCCAAAACTTAAATGAGCAGTTCTTC. Translated: CASSLRGLQNLNEQFF.

The rearrangement links TRBV7-9 to TRBJ2-3; no firm D call. Between the trimmed V and J ends, which lost 7 bases and 5 bases, there was a span of 19 bases. Germline V gives CDR1 SEHNR, CDR2 FQNEAQ (reference sequence). There are 15 residues in the CDR3. The CDR3 nucleotides read TGTGCCAGCAATCCTCCCTTATTAGGGTTAGATACGCAGTATTTT. Amino acid sequence: CASNPPLLGLDTQYF. Full variable domain (missing parts from reference TRBV7-9 and TRBJ2-3): DTGVSQNPRHKITKRGQNVTFRCDPISEHNRLYWYRQTLGQGPEFLTYFQNEAQLEKSRLLSDRFSAERPKGSFSTLEIQRTEQGDSAMYLCASNPPLLGLDTQYFGPGTRLTVL.

The chain is built from TRBV7-6 and TRBJ2-1; D may be TRBD1 or TRBD2 (5 bases each). V shed 2 bases and J shed 6 bases, with 11 bases lying between them. Germline values: CDR1 SGHVS, CDR2 FNYEAQ. The CDR3 loop spans 14 amino acids. CDR3 nucleotides: TGTGCCAGCAGCTTACGAGGGGTTTCCAATGAGCAGTTCTTC. It codes for CASSLRGVSNEQFF.

The chain links TRBV7-9 to TRBJ2-7; TRBD2 matches at 10 bases. Germline CDR1 is SEHNR and CDR2 is FQNEAQ (reference sequence). Trimming cost V 1 base and J 6 bases; bases outside gene matches: 6. The length of the CDR3 is 15 residues. CDR3 coding DNA: TGTGCCAGCAGCTTAGGATTCCTAGCGGGAGCCGAGCAGTACTTC. Protein product: CASSLGFLAGAEQYF.

As regards this clone: Other DNA sequences in this sample translate to the same CDR3. This chain links TRBV27 with TRBJ1-5, with D hard to call. V was trimmed by 4 bases and J by 4 bases, leaving 5 bases between them. This CDR3 spans 12 amino acids. Per germline, CDR1 MNHEY and CDR2 SMNVEV (reference sequence). The DNA of the CDR3 is TGTGCCAGCAGTTCGGGAAATCAGCCCCAGCATTTT. This encodes CASSSGNQPQHF.

The V and J genes are TRBV5-1 and TRBJ2-1; 13 bases are a match to TRBD2. The CDR3 extends over 20 amino acids. The ends lost 3 bases at V and 3 bases at J; junction bases unmatched: 15. In germline, CDR1 is SGHRS, CDR2 YFSETQ. This CDR3 reads CASSSLPGLAGAGFYNEQFF. Written as DNA, the CDR3 is TGCGCCAGCAGCTCGCTACCCGGACTAGCGGGAGCTGGTTTCTACAATGAGCAGTTCTTC.

The chain recombines TRBV6-1 with TRBJ1-5; D might be TRBD1 (5 bases). V gave up 2 bases and J gave up 0 bases, with 8 bases separating them. CDR1 is MNHNS, CDR2 SASEGT, per germline. The CDR3 is 15 residues long. The CDR3 coding sequence is TGTGCCAGCAGTGAAAGGACACATAGCAATCAGCCCCAGCATTTT. Translation gives CASSERTHSNQPQHF.

The chain carries TRBV5-5 and TRBJ2-7; possible D gene TRBD2, 5 bases. Trimming removed 4 bases at V and 5 bases at J, with 22 bases between. From germline, CDR1 is SGHKS and CDR2 YYEKEE (reference sequence). This CDR3 is built from 16 residues. CDR3 residues: CASSLQSRGQAHEQYF. DNA for the CDR3: TGTGCCAGCAGCCTCCAATCCCGGGGTCAGGCCCACGAGCAGTACTTC.

This rearrangement joins TRBV18 to TRBJ2-4; possible D gene TRBD1, 5 bases. This CDR3 has 13 residues. Germline V gene data show CDR1 as KGHSH and CDR2 as LQKENI. Trimming shortened V by 2 bases and J by 8 bases, and 10 bases separated the two germline ends. DNA for the CDR3: TGTGCCAGCTCACCATCCAGGGATGACATTCAGTACTTC. Its translation is CASSPSRDDIQYF.

This rearrangement joins TRBV10-3 to TRBJ2-7, with TRBD1 matching over 7 bases. V was clipped by 5 bases and J by 0 bases; unmatched bases: 16. The CDR3 is 18 amino acids. Germline CDR1 reads ENHRY; CDR2 reads SYGVKD. In DNA form, the CDR3 reads TGTGCCATCAGTCTTTACTACCAACAGGGGCCAAGCTCCTACGAGCAGTACTTC. Its translation: CAISLYYQQGPSSYEQYF.

The genes are TRBV5-5 and TRBJ1-2, with D possibly TRBD1 on 6 matching bases. Germline loops: CDR1 SGHKS, CDR2 YYEKEE (reference sequence). The V and J ends lost 1 base and 4 bases respectively, with 14 bases between them. This CDR3 is 15 amino acids long. For the CDR3, the DNA is TGTGCCAGCAGCTTGCCGAAACAGGGAGGCTATGGCTACACCTTC. Its translation: CASSLPKQGGYGYTF.

The gene calls are TRBV5-1 and TRBJ2-3; possible D gene TRBD2, 6 bases. V was clipped by 4 bases and J by 1 base, with 16 bases between them. Germline V gene data show CDR1 as SGHRS and CDR2 as YFSETQ. The length of the CDR3 is 16 residues. The CDR3 coding sequence is TGCGCCAGCAGCGCTACCGGGGAGGTTCGCACAGATACGCAGTATTTT. Translated: CASSATGEVRTDTQYF.

V and J are TRBV11-1 and TRBJ2-3; a weak D match, TRBD1 (6 bases). The V gene lost 5 bases and the J gene lost 5 bases, with 17 bases spanning the gap. Germline V CDR1 and CDR2: SGHAT, FQDESV (reference sequence). CDR3 length: 15 residues. The CDR3 loop reads CASSLGAALLDTQYF. The DNA for the CDR3 is TGTGCCAGCAGCCTGGGGGCCGCGTTATTAGATACGCAGTATTTT.

The chain joins TRBV7-6 to TRBJ2-1, with 13 positions matching TRBD2. The germline gives CDR1 SGHVS, CDR2 FNYEAQ. The CDR3 is made up of 17 amino acids. V trimming: 1 base; J trimming: 8 bases; junction bases outside the gene matches: 8. The CDR3 loop reads CASSLDRTSGSPDEQFF. CDR3 DNA sequence: TGTGCCAGCAGCTTAGATCGGACTAGCGGGAGTCCGGATGAGCAGTTCTTC.

The rearrangement links TRBV27 to TRBJ2-5; 11 positions agree with TRBD2. Germline V lookup: CDR1 MNHEY, CDR2 SMNVEV (reference sequence). Trimming took 3 bases from V and 4 from J; bases not matched to a gene: 7. The CDR3 totals 16 residues. The CDR3: CASSLRGTSGPETQYF. The CDR3, as DNA: TGTGCCAGCAGTTTGCGGGGGACTAGCGGCCCAGAGACCCAGTACTTC.

The V and J genes are TRBV19 and TRBJ2-2; 7 bases match TRBD2. This CDR3 spans 13 amino acids. Trimming cost V 7 bases and J 5 bases; bases outside gene matches: 4. Per the germline V gene, CDR1 is LNHDA and CDR2 is SQIVND (reference sequence). This chain's CDR3 is CASIWEGTGELFF. CDR3 nucleotide sequence: TGTGCCAGTATTTGGGAGGGTACCGGGGAGCTGTTTTTT.